Following are 10 T cell receptor beta chains from one sample sequenced in a study of CD8+CD57+ T cells in acquired aplastic anemia. The TCR beta profiling, which covered VDJ combination and CDR3 sequence, was carried out using genomic DNA as the template. TCRdb ran MiXCR on the reads and lists one entry per CDR3 protein. This repertoire shows 75,000 to 90,000 distinct CDR3 sequences, approximately 46% found once; its top ten account for approximately 60%. The sample taken for sequencing was sorted CD4+, CD8+, or CD8+CD57+ T cells (not recorded which) from PBMCs. The receptors were sampled from a human donor in good health, serving as a control.

This clonotype was seen at least ten times. A junction end diverges from the germline sequence, so it may reflect a read error. This chain joins TRBV25-1 and TRBJ1-1; D might be TRBD1 (5 bases). Germline-derived CDR1 and CDR2 are MGHDK and SYGVNS. The CDR3 has 13 residues. CDR3 DNA sequence: TGTGCCAGCGGTGAAGGGGTGAACACTGAAGCTTTCTTT. It encodes CASGEGVNTEAFF.

The chain is built from TRBV19 and TRBJ2-7; D is undetermined. The V end lost 4 bases, the J end lost 3 bases, and 7 bases lay between the germline ends. The CDR3 covers 12 residues. Per germline, CDR1 LNHDA and CDR2 SQIVND (reference sequence). The CDR3 sequence: CASSKDGYEQYF. The CDR3 DNA reads TGTGCCAGTAGTAAAGACGGCTACGAGCAGTACTTC.

The V gene is TRBV10-2, the J gene TRBJ2-7, with 8 bases that match TRBD1. J was trimmed by 0 bases and V by 8 bases; bases with no gene match: 9. CDR1 is WSHSY and CDR2 is SAAADI in the germline V gene. There are 15 residues in the CDR3. The CDR3 region is CASAYGQGGSYEQYF. For the CDR3, the DNA is TGCGCCAGCGCGTACGGACAGGGAGGCTCCTACGAGCAGTACTTC.

The genes are TRBV20-1 and TRBJ1-2; tentative D call: TRBD1 (5 bases). Trimming removed 1 base from V and 0 bases from J, with 15 bases in between. The CDR3 consists of 16 residues. CDR1 DFQATT and CDR2 SNEGSKA come from the germline V gene (reference sequence). CDR3 nucleotide sequence: TGCAGTGCTAGAGTTCTTGGGGCCTTAGCTAACTATGGCTACACCTTC. It is translated as CSARVLGALANYGYTF.

This clonotype came up many times. This rearrangement joins TRBV9 to TRBJ2-1; 10 bases are a match to TRBD2. V trimming: 2 bases; J trimming: 6 bases; junction bases outside the gene matches: 5. CDR3 length: 15 residues. Germline V lookup: CDR1 SGDLS, CDR2 YYNGEE. DNA of the CDR3: TGTGCCAGCAGCGTTCCTAGCGGGAGCAGCAATGAGCAGTTCTTC. Residues: CASSVPSGSSNEQFF.

The chain uses TRBV9 and TRBJ1-2; maybe TRBD1 (5 bases). The germline V and J ends were trimmed by 6 bases and 5 bases, with 11 bases remaining between them. Germline CDR1 reads SGDLS; CDR2 reads YYNGEE. CDR3 length: 12 residues. Here the CDR3 reads CASNGGDYGYTF. DNA of the CDR3: TGTGCCAGCAATGGGGGGGATTATGGCTACACCTTC. The full variable domain, its missing parts supplied by reference TRBV9 and TRBJ1-2, is DSGVTQTPKHLITATGQRVTLRCSPRSGDLSVYWYQQSLDQGLQFLIQYYNGEERAKGNILERFSAQQFPDLHSELNLSSLELGDSALYFCASNGGDYGYTFGSGTRLTVV.

The gene calls are TRBV10-1 and TRBJ2-2; D might be TRBD2 (6 bases). The CDR3 spans 14 residues. Germline-derived CDR1 and CDR2 are WNHNN and SYGVQD (reference sequence). The germline V and J ends were trimmed by 6 bases and 1 base, with 9 bases remaining between them. The CDR3 loop is CASRVAENTGELFF. DNA of the CDR3: TGCGCCAGCAGGGTAGCGGAGAACACCGGGGAGCTGTTTTTT.

This clonotype occurred once. The chain links TRBV25-1 to TRBJ2-3; no reliable D call. The germline V gene has CDR1 MGHDK and CDR2 SYGVNS. The CDR3 consists of 15 residues. Trimming shortened V by 6 bases and J by 2 bases, and 15 bases separated the two germline ends. CDR3 nucleotides: TGTGCCAGCAGACCAGATGAGGAGTTCACAGATACGCAGTATTTT. Encoded protein: CASRPDEEFTDTQYF.

The genes are TRBV19 and TRBJ1-1, with D possibly matching TRBD1 (6 bases). V shed 6 bases and J shed 3 bases, with 11 bases lying between them. The CDR3 is made up of 13 amino acids. Germline CDR1 reads LNHDA; CDR2 reads SQIVND (reference sequence). The CDR3 DNA is TGTGCCAGTAGGGACAGTGGATACACTGAAGCTTTCTTT. Translating gives CASRDSGYTEAFF.

This clonotype was recorded many times. The J gene is TRBJ2-7, the V gene TRBV9; the D gene is possibly TRBD1 (5 bases). The germline CDR1 and CDR2 sequences are SGDLS and YYNGEE. V was clipped by 0 bases and J by 0 bases, with 10 bases between them. The CDR3 sequence is 15 residues long. CDR3 sequence (DNA): TGTGCCAGCAGCGTAGCCCAGACAGACTCCTACGAGCAGTACTTC. Protein product: CASSVAQTDSYEQYF.